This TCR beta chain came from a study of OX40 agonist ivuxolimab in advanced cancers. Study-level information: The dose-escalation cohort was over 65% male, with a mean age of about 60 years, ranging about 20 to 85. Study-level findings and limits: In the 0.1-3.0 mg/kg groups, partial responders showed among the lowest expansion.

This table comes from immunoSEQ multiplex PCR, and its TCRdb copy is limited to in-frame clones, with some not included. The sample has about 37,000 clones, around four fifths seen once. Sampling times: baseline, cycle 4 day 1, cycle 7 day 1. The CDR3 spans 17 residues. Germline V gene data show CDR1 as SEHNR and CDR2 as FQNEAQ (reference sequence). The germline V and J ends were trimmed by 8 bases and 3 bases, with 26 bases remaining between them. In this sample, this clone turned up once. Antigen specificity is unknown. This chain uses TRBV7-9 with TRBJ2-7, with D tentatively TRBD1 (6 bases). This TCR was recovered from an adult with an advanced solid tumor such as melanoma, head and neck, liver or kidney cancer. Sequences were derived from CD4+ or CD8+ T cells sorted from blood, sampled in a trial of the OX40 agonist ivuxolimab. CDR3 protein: CASESPAKGVAFYEQYF. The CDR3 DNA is TGTGCCAGCGAATCCCCCGCTAAGGGGGTAGCCTTCTACGAGCAGTACTTC.